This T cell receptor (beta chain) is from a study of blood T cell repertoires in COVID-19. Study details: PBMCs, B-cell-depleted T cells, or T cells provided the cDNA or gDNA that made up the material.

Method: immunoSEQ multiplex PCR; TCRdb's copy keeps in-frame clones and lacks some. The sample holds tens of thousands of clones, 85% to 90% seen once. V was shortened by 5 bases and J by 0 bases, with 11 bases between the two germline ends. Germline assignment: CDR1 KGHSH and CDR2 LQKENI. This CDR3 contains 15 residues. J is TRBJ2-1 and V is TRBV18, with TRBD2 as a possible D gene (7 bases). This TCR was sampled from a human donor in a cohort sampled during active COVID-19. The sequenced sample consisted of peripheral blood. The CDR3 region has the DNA TGTGCCAGCTCAGCCGCGGGGGCCTCCTACAATGAGCAGTTCTTC. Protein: CASSAAGASYNEQFF.